One sample yielded the 26 T cell receptor beta chains listed below, sequenced in a study of cytomegalovirus exposure and HLA in healthy donors. 13 Jbeta primers and 60 Vbeta primers were used for the PCR. Assay: immunoSEQ multiplex PCR; the TCRdb copy retains only in-frame clones and omits some. The data hold more than 95,000 clones, with 74% observed a single time. Sequencing was carried out using PBMCs. Receptors originate from a man aged 40-49 years in good health and CMV-seropositive.

The genes are TRBV6-5 and TRBJ2-1; TRBD2 might be the D (6 bases). Germline V gene data show CDR1 as MNHEY and CDR2 as SVGAGI. The CDR3 runs 14 residues. The V end was cut by 4 bases, the J end by 2 bases, with 9 bases between. The DNA for the CDR3 is TGTGCCAGCAGTTGGGGGGATGCCTACAATGAGCAGTTCTTC. It codes for CASSWGDAYNEQFF.

The V gene is TRBV11-2, the J gene TRBJ2-6; 8 bases line up with TRBD1. Germline V gives CDR1 SGHAT, CDR2 FQNNGV. CDR3 length: 15 residues. After removal of 3 bases from V and 4 bases from J, the junction contained 2 bases not matched to a gene. The CDR3 reads CASSLDRAGANVLTF. The CDR3 DNA follows: TGTGCCAGCAGCTTGGACAGGGCCGGGGCCAACGTCCTGACTTTC.

The V call is TRBV4-1, the J call TRBJ1-5; D remains ambiguous. The CDR3 has 15 residues. Trimming shortened V by 1 base and J by 7 bases, and 14 bases separated the two germline ends. Germline CDR1 is MGHRA and CDR2 is YSYEKL. The CDR3 bases are TGCGCCAGCAGCCAAGGTGTCGAGGTCGGGCAGCCCCAGCATTTT. Translating it yields CASSQGVEVGQPQHF.

This chain connects TRBV10-3 to TRBJ1-5; TRBD1 might be the D (5 bases). Trimming removed 4 bases at V and 0 bases at J, with 7 bases between. The germline V gene has CDR1 ENHRY and CDR2 SYGVKD. The CDR3 length is 14 residues. As DNA, the CDR3 is TGTGCCATCAGTGGGGGCAATAGCAATCAGCCCCAGCATTTT. It is translated as CAISGGNSNQPQHF.

The rearrangement links TRBV2 to TRBJ2-3; weak D call: TRBD2 (6 bases). From germline, CDR1 is SNHLY and CDR2 FYNNEI. The V and J ends lost 4 bases and 2 bases respectively, with 13 bases between them. The CDR3 sequence is 15 residues long. CDR3 sequence: CASSVGREITDTQYF. CDR3 bases: TGTGCCAGCAGTGTCGGGCGGGAAATCACAGATACGCAGTATTTT.

The chain carries TRBV30 and TRBJ1-6; D call uncertain. In germline, CDR1 is GTSNPN, CDR2 SVGIG (reference sequence). Trimming shortened V by 4 bases and J by 9 bases, and 16 bases separated the two germline ends. CDR3 length: 14 amino acids. The CDR3 spells CAWNTVLGSSPLHF. The CDR3 DNA sequence: TGTGCCTGGAATACGGTCCTGGGGAGTTCACCCCTCCACTTT. Full variable domain (missing parts from reference TRBV30 and TRBJ1-6): SQTIHQWPATLVQPVGSPLSLECTVEGTSNPNLYWYRQAAGRGLQLLFYSVGIGQISSEVPQNLSASRPQDRQFILSSKKLLLSDSGFYLCAWNTVLGSSPLHFGNGTRLTVT.

The chain uses TRBV6-1 and TRBJ1-3; maybe TRBD1 (6 bases). The germline V gene encodes CDR1 MNHNS and CDR2 SASEGT. This CDR3 comprises 14 residues. Trimming stripped 8 bases from V and 2 bases from J, with 13 bases between. In DNA form, the CDR3 reads TGTGCCAGCCGAGAGGGGGTAACTGGAAACACCATATATTTT. Translation gives CASREGVTGNTIYF.

With regard to this clone: One end of the junction varies from germline; a read error may be responsible. The chain joins TRBV30 to TRBJ1-1; no reliable D call. CDR3 length: 10 amino acids. CDR1 and CDR2 from the germline V gene are GTSNPN and SVGIG (reference sequence). The CDR3 loop reads CAWGRIASSF. CDR3 coding DNA: TGTGCCTGGGGGAGGATCGCATCCTCCTTT.

This clone was recorded a few times. This chain joins TRBV7-3 and TRBJ2-5, with 9 bases identical to TRBD2. V was clipped by 5 bases and J by 1 base; unmatched bases: 11. CDR3 size: 17 residues. Germline assignment: CDR1 SGHTA and CDR2 FQGTGA. The DNA of the CDR3 is TGTGCCAGCAGCCCAGGCCTAGCGGGAATCAGCCAAGAGACCCAGTACTTC. Translation gives CASSPGLAGISQETQYF.

V usage is TRBV6-1 and J usage is TRBJ1-6; D might be TRBD1 (5 bases). Trimming shortened V by 11 bases and J by 7 bases, and 18 bases separated the two germline ends. Germline-derived CDR1 and CDR2 are MNHNS and SASEGT. CDR3 length equals 14 residues. CDR3 bases: TGTGCCGGAGCGGGGGATTCGGGGAATTCACCCCTCCACTTT. This translates into CAGAGDSGNSPLHF.

The genes are TRBV7-6 and TRBJ2-5; D gene unclear. V was cut by 7 bases and J by 4 bases, with 13 bases left in between. CDR1 and CDR2 (germline): SGHVS, FNYEAQ. The CDR3 has 13 residues. In DNA, the CDR3 is TGTGCCAGCACCCAGGTGGGTGGAGAGACCCAGTACTTC. Its translation is CASTQVGGETQYF.

The chain employs TRBV6-1 and TRBJ2-1; 10 bases are a match to TRBD2. This CDR3 has 15 residues. Trimming cost V 4 bases and J 6 bases; bases outside gene matches: 6. CDR1 is MNHNS, CDR2 SASEGT, per germline. This CDR3 is CASSVWTSGRNEQFF. The CDR3 DNA is TGTGCCAGCAGTGTTTGGACTAGCGGCCGCAATGAGCAGTTCTTC.

Regarding this clone: The junction differs from germline at one of its ends, possibly a read error. In the same sample, other DNA sequences code for this CDR3. CDR3 residues: CASSPSMERNTEAFF. The CDR3, as DNA: TGTGCCAGCAGCCCTAGTATGGAACGGAACACTGAAGCCTTCTTT. V and J are TRBV11-2 and TRBJ1-1; D ambiguous. This CDR3 is 15 amino acids long. In germline, CDR1 is SGHAT, CDR2 FQNNGV.

CDR3 DNA sequence: TGTGCCAGCAGCCGGGACAGGGTAGGCGAGCAGTACTTC. The encoded protein is CASSRDRVGEQYF. The rearrangement joins TRBV6-1 to TRBJ2-7, with 9 bases identical to TRBD1. V shed 6 bases and J 6 bases; nucleotides not matched to a gene: 6. Germline V gene sequence: CDR1 MNHNS, CDR2 SASEGT. This CDR3 has 13 residues.

This clone was counted once. The CDR3 loop is CASSGYRGPNYGYTF. CDR3 nucleotide sequence: TGTGCCAGCAGTGGGTACAGGGGACCTAACTATGGCTACACCTTC. The chain joins TRBV6-1 to TRBJ1-2; 7 bases map to TRBD1. V shed 4 bases, J shed 0 bases, and the junction held 5 bases outside the gene matches. The CDR3 has 15 amino acids. Germline V gene data show CDR1 as MNHNS and CDR2 as SASEGT.

This sequence joins TRBV5-1 and TRBJ1-1, with 7 nucleotides matching TRBD1. Looked up from germline, CDR1 is SGHRS and CDR2 is YFSETQ. The CDR3 covers 14 residues. The V gene end was trimmed by 3 bases and the J gene end by 1 base; junction bases not matched to a gene: 3. Here the CDR3 reads CASSSWTGNTEAFF. CDR3 DNA sequence: TGCGCCAGCAGCTCTTGGACAGGGAACACTGAAGCTTTCTTT.

The genes are TRBV4-1 and TRBJ1-2; 10 bases fit TRBD1. V was clipped by 3 bases and J by 3 bases; unmatched bases: 7. Germline assignment: CDR1 MGHRA and CDR2 YSYEKL. The CDR3 runs to 16 residues. The DNA for the CDR3 is TGCGCCAGCAGCCAGACACCCGGGACAGGGGACTATGGCTACACCTTC. This codes for CASSQTPGTGDYGYTF.

The DNA for the CDR3 is TGTGCCAGCAGTTACCGGGGACAGGGGTCGCAGTATTTT. Protein: CASSYRGQGSQYF. V usage is TRBV6-6 and J usage is TRBJ2-3; TRBD1 aligns across 10 bases. With V trimmed by 2 bases and J by 10 bases, 3 bases remained unmatched. The germline CDR1 and CDR2 sequences are MNHNY and SVGAGI (reference sequence). The CDR3 is made up of 13 amino acids.

The chain recombines TRBV28 with TRBJ2-7; unclear D gene. V was pared by 4 bases and J by 3 bases, with 10 bases between. CDR1 and CDR2 (germline): MDHEN, SYDVKM. The CDR3 has 13 residues. The CDR3 spells CASSSPILYEQYF. The CDR3 DNA reads TGTGCCAGCAGTTCCCCTATCCTCTACGAGCAGTACTTC. Filled out from reference TRBV28 and TRBJ2-7, the complete variable domain reads DVKVTQSSRYLVKRTGEKVFLECVQDMDHENMFWYRQDPGLGLRLIYFSYDVKMKEKGDIPEGYSVSREKKERFSLILESASTNQTSMYLCASSSPILYEQYFGPGTRLTVT.

This clone is classed as medium-sized. The chain links TRBV6-6 to TRBJ2-7, with D maybe TRBD1 (5 bases). Germline V gene lookup returns CDR1 MNHNY and CDR2 SVGAGI (reference sequence). Trimming stripped 3 bases from V and 3 bases from J, with 9 bases between. The CDR3 sequence is 13 residues long. The CDR3 spells CASSYNRHYEQYF. Written as DNA, the CDR3 is TGTGCCAGCAGTTATAACAGGCACTACGAGCAGTACTTC.

This clone turned up a few times. The V and J genes are TRBV7-3 and TRBJ2-3; 7 positions agree with TRBD2. With V trimmed by 2 bases and J by 2 bases, 7 bases remained unmatched. Germline V lookup: CDR1 SGHTA, CDR2 FQGTGA. There are 16 residues in the CDR3. The DNA of the CDR3 is TGTGCCAGCAGCTTAGGACTAGTAAGCGTCACAGATACGCAGTATTTT. Translation: CASSLGLVSVTDTQYF. Full variable domain (remainder filled in from reference TRBV7-3 and TRBJ2-3): GAGVSQTPSNKVTEKGKYVELRCDPISGHTALYWYRQSLGQGPEFLIYFQGTGAADDSGLPNDRFFAVRPEGSVSTLKIQRTERGDSAVYLCASSLGLVSVTDTQYFGPGTRLTVL.

V is TRBV6-4 and J is TRBJ2-1, with D possibly being TRBD2 (7 bases). Germline V CDR1 and CDR2: MRHNA, SNTAGT. V was cut by 6 bases and J by 10 bases, with 19 bases left in between. The CDR3 has 14 amino acids. CDR3 protein: CASSRGDIDPEQFF. The CDR3 DNA is TGTGCCAGCAGCCGGGGGGACATCGACCCGGAGCAGTTCTTC.

The chain carries TRBV7-6 and TRBJ2-1; 10 bases align to TRBD2. The CDR3 covers 18 residues. V shed 8 bases, J shed 1 base, and the junction held 14 bases outside the gene matches. CDR1 SGHVS and CDR2 FNYEAQ come from the germline V gene. In nucleotides, the CDR3 is TGTGCCAGCTCCTCCAGAGCGGGGGGGCCCTATTCCTACAATGAGCAGTTCTTC. Translation: CASSSRAGGPYSYNEQFF.

This chain connects TRBV7-8 to TRBJ2-1; the D is unclear. This CDR3 contains 13 residues. V shed 3 bases and J shed 8 bases, with 11 bases lying between them. Germline CDR1 and CDR2: SGHVS and FQNEAQ. As DNA, the CDR3 is TGTGCCAGCAGCTTTTTAAGACTGGATGAGCAGTTCTTC. This sequence encodes CASSFLRLDEQFF.

The chain links TRBV5-1 to TRBJ1-1; D uncertain. CDR1 and CDR2 from the germline V gene are SGHRS and YFSETQ. CDR3 size: 17 residues. V was shortened by 0 bases and J by 6 bases, with 21 bases between the two germline ends. The CDR3 region has the DNA TGCGCCAGCAGCTTGGACATATCGGGAAAAGGGAATCCTGAAGCTTTCTTT. It encodes CASSLDISGKGNPEAFF.

This clone is large by share. The chain employs TRBV6-5 and TRBJ2-1, with TRBD1 matching 7 bases. The germline V gene encodes CDR1 MNHEY and CDR2 SVGAGI. V was clipped by 6 bases and J by 0 bases; unmatched bases: 5. This CDR3 is built from 15 residues. CDR3 nucleotides: TGTGCCAGCAGGCTCCGGGACAGCTCCTACAATGAGCAGTTCTTC. Amino acid sequence: CASRLRDSSYNEQFF.